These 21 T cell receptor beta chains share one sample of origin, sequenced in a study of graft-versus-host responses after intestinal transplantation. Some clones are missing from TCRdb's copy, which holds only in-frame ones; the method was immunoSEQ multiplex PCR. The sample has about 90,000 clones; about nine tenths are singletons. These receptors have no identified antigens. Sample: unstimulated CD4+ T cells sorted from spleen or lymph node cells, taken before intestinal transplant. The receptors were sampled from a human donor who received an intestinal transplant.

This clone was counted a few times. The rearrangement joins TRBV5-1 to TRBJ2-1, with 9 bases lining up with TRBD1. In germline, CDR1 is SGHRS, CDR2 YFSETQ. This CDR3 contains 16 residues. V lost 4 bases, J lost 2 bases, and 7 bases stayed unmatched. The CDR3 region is CASSGQGQGTYNEQFF. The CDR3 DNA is TGCGCCAGCAGCGGTCAGGGACAGGGTACCTACAATGAGCAGTTCTTC.

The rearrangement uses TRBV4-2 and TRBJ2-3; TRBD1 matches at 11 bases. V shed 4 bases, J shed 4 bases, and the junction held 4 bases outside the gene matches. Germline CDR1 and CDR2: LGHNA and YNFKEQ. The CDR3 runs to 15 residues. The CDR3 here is CASSRGQGEADTQYF. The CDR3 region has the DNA TGTGCCAGCAGCCGGGGACAGGGGGAGGCAGATACGCAGTATTTT.

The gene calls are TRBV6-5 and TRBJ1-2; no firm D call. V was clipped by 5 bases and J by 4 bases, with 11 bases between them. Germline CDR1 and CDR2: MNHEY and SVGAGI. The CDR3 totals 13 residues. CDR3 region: CASSEAMAYGYTF. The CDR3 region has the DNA TGTGCCAGCAGTGAAGCGATGGCCTATGGCTACACCTTC.

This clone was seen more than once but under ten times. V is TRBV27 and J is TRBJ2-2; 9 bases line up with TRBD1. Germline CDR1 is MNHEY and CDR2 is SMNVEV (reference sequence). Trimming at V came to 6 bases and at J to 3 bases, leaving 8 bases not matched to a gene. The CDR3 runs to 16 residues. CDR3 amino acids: CASSYTGGADTGELFF. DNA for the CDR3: TGTGCCAGCAGCTATACAGGGGGCGCGGACACCGGGGAGCTGTTTTTT.

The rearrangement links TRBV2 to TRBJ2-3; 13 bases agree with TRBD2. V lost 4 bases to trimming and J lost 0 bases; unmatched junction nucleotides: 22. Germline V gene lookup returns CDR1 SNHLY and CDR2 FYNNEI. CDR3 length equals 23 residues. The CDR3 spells CASSAPGQVNTGTSGESTDTQYF. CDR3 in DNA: TGTGCCAGCAGTGCCCCGGGACAGGTGAATACCGGGACTAGCGGGGAGAGCACAGATACGCAGTATTTT. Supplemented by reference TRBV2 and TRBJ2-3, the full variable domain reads EPEVTQTPSHQVTQMGQEVILRCVPISNHLYFYWYRQILGQKVEFLVSFYNNEISEKSEIFDDQFSVERPDGSNFTLKIRSTKLEDSAMYFCASSAPGQVNTGTSGESTDTQYFGPGTRLTVL.

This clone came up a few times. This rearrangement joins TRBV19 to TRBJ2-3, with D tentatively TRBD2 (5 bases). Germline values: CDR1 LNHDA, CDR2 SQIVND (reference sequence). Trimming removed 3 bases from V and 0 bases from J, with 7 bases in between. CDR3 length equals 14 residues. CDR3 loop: CASSMRDSTDTQYF. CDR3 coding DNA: TGTGCCAGTAGTATGAGGGATAGCACAGATACGCAGTATTTT. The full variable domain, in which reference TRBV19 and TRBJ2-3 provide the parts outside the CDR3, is DGGITQSPKYLFRKEGQNVTLSCEQNLNHDAMYWYRQDPGQGLRLIYYSQIVNDFQKGDIAEGYSVSREKKESFPLTVTSAQKNPTAFYLCASSMRDSTDTQYFGPGTRLTVL.

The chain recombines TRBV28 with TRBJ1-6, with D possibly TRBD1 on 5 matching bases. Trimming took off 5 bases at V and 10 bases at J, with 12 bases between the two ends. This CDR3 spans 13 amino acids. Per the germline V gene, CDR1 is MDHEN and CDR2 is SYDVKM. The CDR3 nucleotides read TGTGCCAGCAGTCAAATCAGGGTCTCACCCCTCCACTTT. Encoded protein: CASSQIRVSPLHF.

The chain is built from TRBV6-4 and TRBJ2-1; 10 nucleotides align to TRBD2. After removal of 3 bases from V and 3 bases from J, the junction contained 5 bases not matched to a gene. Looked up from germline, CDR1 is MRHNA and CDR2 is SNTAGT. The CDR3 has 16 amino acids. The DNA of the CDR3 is TGTGCCAGCAGTGAAACTAGCGGGACCTACTACAATGAGCAGTTCTTC. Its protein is CASSETSGTYYNEQFF.

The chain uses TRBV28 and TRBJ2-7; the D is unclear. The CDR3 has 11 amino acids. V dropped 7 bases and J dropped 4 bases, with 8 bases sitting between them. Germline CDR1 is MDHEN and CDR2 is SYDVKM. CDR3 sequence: CASNGLYEQYF. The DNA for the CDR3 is TGTGCCAGCAATGGGTTGTACGAGCAGTACTTC.

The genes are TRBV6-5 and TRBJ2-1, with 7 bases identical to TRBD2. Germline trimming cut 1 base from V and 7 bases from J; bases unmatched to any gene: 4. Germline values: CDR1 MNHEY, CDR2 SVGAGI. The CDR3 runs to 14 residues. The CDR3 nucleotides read TGTGCCAGCAGTTACTTTATTAGCGGGAATGAGCAGTTCTTC. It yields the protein CASSYFISGNEQFF.

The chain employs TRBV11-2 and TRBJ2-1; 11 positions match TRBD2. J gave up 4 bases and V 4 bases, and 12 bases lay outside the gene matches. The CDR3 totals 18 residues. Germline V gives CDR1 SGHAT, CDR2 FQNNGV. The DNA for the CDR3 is TGTGCCAGCAGCTCCCTAGCGGGAGGCTGGGGGGCTTACAATGAGCAGTTCTTC. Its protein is CASSSLAGGWGAYNEQFF.

The DNA of the CDR3 is TGTGCCAGCAGCTTAGCAGGGGCTTATTCCTACGAGCAGTACTTC. Its protein product is CASSLAGAYSYEQYF. This chain uses TRBV13 with TRBJ2-7, with D maybe TRBD1 (6 bases). Germline V lookup: CDR1 PRHDT, CDR2 FYEKMQ (reference sequence). V lost 1 base and J lost 1, with 11 bases in between. The CDR3 is 15 residues long.

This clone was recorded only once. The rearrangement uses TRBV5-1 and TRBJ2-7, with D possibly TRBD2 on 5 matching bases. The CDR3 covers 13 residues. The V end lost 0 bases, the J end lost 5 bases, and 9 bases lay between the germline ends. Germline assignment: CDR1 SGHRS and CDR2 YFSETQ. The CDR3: CASSLAFGDEQYF. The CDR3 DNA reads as TGCGCCAGCAGCTTGGCTTTCGGGGACGAGCAGTACTTC.

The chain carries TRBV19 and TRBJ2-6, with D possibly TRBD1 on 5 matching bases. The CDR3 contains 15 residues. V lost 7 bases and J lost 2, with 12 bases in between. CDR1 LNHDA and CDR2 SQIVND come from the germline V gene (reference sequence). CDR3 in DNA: TGTGCCAGTACTTCAGAGACAGCTGGGGCCAACGTCCTGACTTTC. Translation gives CASTSETAGANVLTF.

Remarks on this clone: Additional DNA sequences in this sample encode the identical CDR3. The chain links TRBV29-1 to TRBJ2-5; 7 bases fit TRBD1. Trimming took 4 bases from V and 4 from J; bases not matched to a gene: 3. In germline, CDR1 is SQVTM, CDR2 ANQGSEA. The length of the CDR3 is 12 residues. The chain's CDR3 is CSVGGGAETQYF. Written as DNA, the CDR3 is TGCAGCGTTGGAGGGGGCGCAGAGACCCAGTACTTC.

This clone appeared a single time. The CDR3 sequence: CASLAGGVRYGYTF. In nucleotides, the CDR3 is TGTGCCAGCCTAGCCGGAGGGGTGAGGTATGGCTACACCTTC. This chain uses TRBV6-6 with TRBJ1-2, with D tentatively TRBD1 (5 bases). The CDR3 consists of 14 residues. From germline, CDR1 is MNHNY and CDR2 SVGAGI (reference sequence). Trimming shortened V by 8 bases and J by 5 bases, and 18 bases separated the two germline ends.

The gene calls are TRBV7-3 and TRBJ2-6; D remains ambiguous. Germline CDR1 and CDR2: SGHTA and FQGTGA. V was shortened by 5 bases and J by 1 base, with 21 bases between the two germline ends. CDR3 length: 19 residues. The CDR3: CASSSTSTSVLSGANVLTF. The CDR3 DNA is TGTGCCAGCAGCAGTACGAGTACCTCTGTTCTGTCTGGGGCCAACGTCCTGACTTTC. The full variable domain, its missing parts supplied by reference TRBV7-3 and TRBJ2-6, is GAGVSQTPSNKVTEKGKYVELRCDPISGHTALYWYRQSLGQGPEFLIYFQGTGAADDSGLPNDRFFAVRPEGSVSTLKIQRTERGDSAVYLCASSSTSTSVLSGANVLTFGAGSRLTVL.

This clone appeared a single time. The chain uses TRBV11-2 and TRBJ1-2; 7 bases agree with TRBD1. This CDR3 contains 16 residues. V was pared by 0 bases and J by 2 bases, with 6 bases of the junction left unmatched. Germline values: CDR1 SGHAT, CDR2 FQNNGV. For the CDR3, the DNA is TGTGCCAGCAGCTTAGATTTCGCGACAGGGAACTATGGCTACACCTTC. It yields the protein CASSLDFATGNYGYTF. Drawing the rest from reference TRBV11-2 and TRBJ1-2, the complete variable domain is EAGVAQSPRYKIIEKRQSVAFWCNPISGHATLYWYQQILGQGPKLLIQFQNNGVVDDSQLPKDRFSAERLKGVDSTLKIQPAKLEDSAVYLCASSLDFATGNYGYTFGSGTRLTVV.

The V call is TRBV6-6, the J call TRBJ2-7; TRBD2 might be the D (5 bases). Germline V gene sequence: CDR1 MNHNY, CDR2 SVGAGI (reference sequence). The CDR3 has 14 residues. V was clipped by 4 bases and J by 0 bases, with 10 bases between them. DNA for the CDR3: TGTGCCAGCAGTTCCCCGGGATCCTCCTACGAGCAGTACTTC. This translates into CASSSPGSSYEQYF.

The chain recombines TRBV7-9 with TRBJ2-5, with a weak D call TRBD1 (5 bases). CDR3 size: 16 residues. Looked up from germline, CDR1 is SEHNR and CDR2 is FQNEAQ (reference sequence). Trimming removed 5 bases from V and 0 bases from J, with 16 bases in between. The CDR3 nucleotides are TGTGCCAGCAGCCCAAAGGGCAGGGCCAACCAAGAGACCCAGTACTTC. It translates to CASSPKGRANQETQYF.

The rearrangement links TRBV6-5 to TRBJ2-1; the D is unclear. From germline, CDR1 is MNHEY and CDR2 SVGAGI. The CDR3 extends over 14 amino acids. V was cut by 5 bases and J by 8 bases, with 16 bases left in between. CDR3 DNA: TGTGCCAGCAGTGACGCTCGAGGCACCGATGAGCAGTTCTTC. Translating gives CASSDARGTDEQFF.